These 31 T cell receptor beta chains were all obtained from the same sample, sequenced in a study of post-analysis software for immune sequencing data. Broader study findings: Controls showed lower frequencies than patients for roughly five TRBV segments, and TRBV5-6, TRBV5-1 and TRBV20-1 were among these.

These receptors are not linked to any known antigen. Unique molecular identifiers were present in the TCR beta cDNA libraries. TCRdb reprocessed the PCR reads with MiXCR, giving one entry per CDR3 protein. The sample lists hundreds of thousands of distinct CDR3 sequences, under 70% occurring once. Sequenced input: blood. These receptors were taken from a girl aged 10 to 17 with multiple sclerosis.

This clonotype was picked up many times. One junction end disagrees with the germline gene, perhaps due to a read error. This chain connects TRBV5-1 to TRBJ2-7; D remains unclear. The CDR3 spans 12 residues. Germline CDR1 reads SGHRS; CDR2 reads YFSETQ. The CDR3 DNA reads TGTGCCAGCAGTCTCGGAGAATACGAGCAGTACTTC. Translation: CASSLGEYEQYF.

The chain is built from TRBV7-9 and TRBJ2-7; 8 positions agree with TRBD1. Germline trimming cut 5 bases from V and 7 bases from J; bases unmatched to any gene: 16. The CDR3 is 16 residues long. Germline V gives CDR1 SEHNR, CDR2 FQNEAQ (reference sequence). The CDR3 region has the DNA TGTGCCAGCAGCCCACGAAGTAGGGACAGGCTTCGGGAGCAGTACTTC. It specifies CASSPRSRDRLREQYF.

The chain employs TRBV29-1 and TRBJ1-4; D not certain. The germline V gene encodes CDR1 SQVTM and CDR2 ANQGSEA. The CDR3 spans 14 residues. V was shortened by 4 bases and J by 5 bases, with 14 bases between the two germline ends. The CDR3: CSVAARGWNEKLFF. CDR3 sequence (DNA): TGCAGCGTTGCCGCCCGCGGATGGAATGAAAAACTGTTTTTT.

This clonotype came up a few times. The genes are TRBV10-3 and TRBJ2-7; 11 bases map to TRBD1. The J segment lost 5 bases and the V segment lost 7 bases, leaving 7 bases of the junction unmatched. Germline loops: CDR1 ENHRY, CDR2 SYGVKD. The CDR3 contains 14 residues. For the CDR3, the DNA is TGTGCCATCACCCCGGACAGGGGGCTAGACGAGCAGTACTTC. Residues: CAITPDRGLDEQYF.

The chain employs TRBV6-5 and TRBJ2-6; D unresolved. The CDR3 spans 16 residues. Trimming took off 0 bases at V and 0 bases at J, with 6 bases between the two ends. CDR1 and CDR2 (germline): MNHEY, SVGAGI. DNA of the CDR3: TGTGCCAGCAGTTACTCTGAGGTCTCTGGGGCCAACGTCCTGACTTTC. Translating it yields CASSYSEVSGANVLTF.

The CDR3 loop is CSARGAPGRSTDTQYF. Here the CDR3 DNA reads TGCAGTGCTAGAGGGGCGCCGGGACGGAGCACAGATACGCAGTATTTT. The V and J genes are TRBV20-1 and TRBJ2-3; D could derive from TRBD1 or TRBD2 (5 bases each). Trimming stripped 1 base from V and 0 bases from J, with 14 bases between. Germline values: CDR1 DFQATT, CDR2 SNEGSKA (reference sequence). The CDR3 has 16 amino acids.

V is TRBV5-1 and J is TRBJ2-4; 10 nucleotides align to TRBD2. The J call may be wrong; the DNA end is better matched by TRBJ2-7. The germline V gene has CDR1 SGHRS and CDR2 YFSETQ. The CDR3 contains 15 residues. CDR3 nucleotide sequence: TGCGCCAGCAGGAGCGGGAGGGCCCCCTCCTACGAGCAGTACTTC. Protein sequence: CASRSGRAPSYEQYF.

The rearrangement joins TRBV7-6 to TRBJ2-5; weak D call: TRBD1 (5 bases). V lost 5 bases and J 5 bases, leaving 21 bases between the germline ends. This CDR3 region has 16 residues. Germline CDR1 is SGHVS and CDR2 is FNYEAQ. Written as DNA, the CDR3 is TGTGCCAGCAGCGAGACCACCCTTACAGGCACGGAGACCCAGTACTTC. This encodes CASSETTLTGTETQYF.

The V call is TRBV28, the J call TRBJ2-3; 8 nucleotides align to TRBD1. Germline CDR1 reads MDHEN; CDR2 reads SYDVKM. This CDR3 comprises 17 residues. V lost 4 bases, J lost 0 bases, and 9 bases stayed unmatched. The CDR3 sequence: CASSSFEDRVSTDTQYF. CDR3 coding DNA: TGTGCCAGCAGTTCCTTCGAGGACAGGGTTAGCACAGATACGCAGTATTTT.

This chain joins TRBV11-3 and TRBJ2-1; D is ambiguous. Deletions cut 0 bases from V and 8 bases from J, with 8 bases between. The CDR3 extends over 13 amino acids. The V gene's germline CDR1 is SGHNT and CDR2 YENEEA. The CDR3 here is CASSLDNGYEQFF. CDR3 nucleotides: TGTGCCAGCAGCTTAGATAACGGTTATGAGCAGTTCTTC. The variable domain in full, with the rest retrieved from reference TRBV11-3 and TRBJ2-1, is EAGVVQSPRYKIIEKKQPVAFWCNPISGHNTLYWYLQNLGQGPELLIRYENEEAVDDSQLPKDRFSAERLKGVDSTLKIQPAELGDSAVYLCASSLDNGYEQFFGPGTRLTVL.

This rearrangement joins TRBV12-3 or TRBV12-4 to TRBJ2-1; tentative D call: TRBD2 (6 bases). This CDR3 region has 15 residues. Trimming left V 4 bases short and J 6 bases short, with 16 bases between. As DNA, the CDR3 is TGTGCCAGCAGTTCGGACTACCACGAGGCCAATGAGCAGTTCTTC. It is translated as CASSSDYHEANEQFF.

V usage is TRBV6-6 and J usage is TRBJ2-3; 8 bases line up with TRBD1. From germline, CDR1 is MNHNY and CDR2 SVGAGI (reference sequence). The CDR3 consists of 16 residues. The trim removed 2 bases at V and 1 base at J, leaving 5 bases unmatched. The CDR3 sequence is CASSYPLDRGTDTQYF. CDR3 DNA: TGTGCCAGCAGTTACCCTCTGGACAGGGGCACAGATACGCAGTATTTT.

The V gene is TRBV29-1, the J gene TRBJ2-6; perhaps D is TRBD1 or TRBD2 (5 bases each). With 1 base removed from V and 0 bases from J, the gap between germline ends came to 13 bases. CDR1 and CDR2 (germline): SQVTM, ANQGSEA. The CDR3 covers 17 residues. The CDR3 loop reads CSVEVPGRSSGANVLTF. The CDR3 DNA follows: TGCAGCGTTGAAGTTCCGGGACGGAGCTCTGGGGCCAACGTCCTGACTTTC.

The table lists this clonotype with a few counts. The CDR3 loop reads CSARDNRKEQFF. The CDR3 DNA reads TGCAGTGCTAGAGATAACAGAAAAGAGCAGTTCTTC. The rearrangement joins TRBV20-1 to TRBJ2-1, with D unresolved. The CDR3 spans 12 residues. Germline CDR1 and CDR2: DFQATT and SNEGSKA (reference sequence). Trimming took off 0 bases at V and 10 bases at J, with 10 bases between the two ends.

This sequence joins TRBV28 and TRBJ2-3; 9 positions agree with TRBD1. The CDR3 is made up of 16 amino acids. The V gene end was trimmed by 5 bases and the J gene end by 3 bases; junction bases not matched to a gene: 9. Germline V gene sequence: CDR1 MDHEN, CDR2 SYDVKM. In nucleotides, the CDR3 is TGTGCCAGCAGTAGGGGACAGGGTGGGGTTACAGATACGCAGTATTTT. It specifies CASSRGQGGVTDTQYF. Complete variable domain (other parts from reference TRBV28 and TRBJ2-3): DVKVTQSSRYLVKRTGEKVFLECVQDMDHENMFWYRQDPGLGLRLIYFSYDVKMKEKGDIPEGYSVSREKKERFSLILESASTNQTSMYLCASSRGQGGVTDTQYFGPGTRLTVL.

This clonotype has ten or more counts. The rearrangement joins TRBV12-3 or TRBV12-4 to TRBJ2-1, with 7 nucleotides matching TRBD2. CDR3 length equals 15 residues. V lost 6 bases to trimming and J lost 0 bases; unmatched junction nucleotides: 5. The CDR3 loop reads CASSLTGGSYNEQFF. The CDR3 nucleotides are TGTGCCAGCAGCTTAACGGGGGGCTCCTACAATGAGCAGTTCTTC.

The V and J genes are TRBV7-8 and TRBJ2-3; 9 bases line up with TRBD1. Germline-derived CDR1 and CDR2 are SGHVS and FQNEAQ. The CDR3 contains 17 residues. The V and J ends lost 3 bases and 5 bases, in that order; junction bases with no gene match: 12. CDR3 in amino acids: CASSFRTGTGNRDTQYF. The CDR3 nucleotides read TGTGCCAGCAGCTTTCGAACCGGGACAGGGAATAGAGATACGCAGTATTTT.

This clonotype was seen a few times. V gene TRBV20-1 combines with J gene TRBJ2-1; D not certain. V lost 0 bases and J lost 8, with 11 bases in between. This CDR3 region has 13 residues. Germline V gives CDR1 DFQATT, CDR2 SNEGSKA (reference sequence). CDR3 protein: CSARDSLLHEQFF. For the CDR3, the DNA is TGCAGTGCTAGAGACAGCCTCCTCCATGAGCAGTTCTTC.

This sequence joins TRBV29-1 and TRBJ1-2; D is unclear. This CDR3 is 14 amino acids long. Germline CDR1 SQVTM, CDR2 ANQGSEA. Trimming pared 2 bases from V and 0 bases from J, leaving 10 bases between. Here the CDR3 reads CSVELDATNYGYTF. The CDR3 DNA reads as TGCAGCGTTGAATTGGACGCTACTAACTATGGCTACACCTTC.

CDR3 in amino acids: CASSPSGRQYF. CDR3 in DNA: TGTGCCAGCAGTCCCAGCGGGAGGCAGTACTTC. This chain joins TRBV12-3 or TRBV12-4 and TRBJ2-4; 9 nucleotides line up with TRBD2. This CDR3 is built from 11 residues. Trimming took 5 bases from V and 13 from J; bases not matched to a gene: 3.

The rearrangement joins TRBV5-6 to TRBJ1-1, with 8 bases identical to TRBD1. Germline loops: CDR1 SGHDT, CDR2 YYEEEE. CDR3 length: 14 residues. The junction had 5 bases not matched to a gene; V was cut back by 3 bases and J by 4 bases. CDR3 in amino acids: CASSSDRVITEAFF. As DNA, the CDR3 is TGTGCCAGCAGCTCGGACAGGGTGATCACTGAAGCTTTCTTT.

The V call is TRBV12-3 or TRBV12-4, the J call TRBJ1-2; no definite D call. The CDR3 has 15 residues. V dropped 6 bases and J dropped 0 bases, with 14 bases sitting between them. The CDR3 nucleotides are TGTGCCAGCAGGGTGCGGGCACAAGCTAACTATGGCTACACCTTC. It yields the protein CASRVRAQANYGYTF.

In its sample, this clonotype was seen once. CDR3 coding DNA: TGTGCCAGCAGTTTGGCAACGGGACAGGGGGTCCCCTACGAGCAGTACTTC. Amino acid sequence: CASSLATGQGVPYEQYF. The rearrangement joins TRBV12-3 or TRBV12-4 to TRBJ2-7; 11 positions match TRBD1. This CDR3 has 17 residues. The V gene end was trimmed by 3 bases and the J gene end by 2 bases; junction bases not matched to a gene: 9.

The DNA for the CDR3 is TGCGCCAGCGCAGTGGGAGGGTTCCAGCTCTACGAGCAGTACTTC. The encoded protein is CASAVGGFQLYEQYF. The chain combines TRBV10-2 with TRBJ2-7; TRBD2 matches 7 bases. In germline, CDR1 is WSHSY, CDR2 SAAADI. With V trimmed by 8 bases and J by 3 bases, 13 bases remained unmatched. CDR3 length: 15 amino acids.

This clonotype was observed a few times. The CDR3 bases are TGTGCCACCAGCAGAGGGAGGGCGGCGGCAGATACGCAGTATTTT. This codes for CATSRGRAAADTQYF. The V and J genes are TRBV15 and TRBJ2-3; D possibly corresponds to TRBD2 (6 bases). The CDR3 sequence is 15 residues long. The V gene lost 1 base and the J gene lost 4 bases, with 12 bases spanning the gap. CDR1 and CDR2 from the germline V gene are LNHNV and YYDKDF (reference sequence). The entire variable domain, with the rest obtained from reference TRBV15 and TRBJ2-3, is as follows: DAMVIQNPRYQVTQFGKPVTLSCSQTLNHNVMYWYQQKSSQAPKLLFHYYDKDFNNEADTPDNFQSRRPNTSFCFLDIRSPGLGDTAMYLCATSRGRAAADTQYFGPGTRLTVL.

CDR3 coding DNA: TGCAGTGCTAGTAAAGGCCAGAGCTCCTATAATTCACCCCTCCACTTT. Translation: CSASKGQSSYNSPLHF. J is TRBJ1-6 and V is TRBV20-1; D gene ambiguous. Germline CDR1 DFQATT, CDR2 SNEGSKA (reference sequence). V was cut by 3 bases and J by 0 bases, with 12 bases left in between. The CDR3 runs 16 residues.

This clonotype was counted a few times. The chain is built from TRBV29-1 and TRBJ2-1; 8 nucleotides align to TRBD2. The CDR3 sequence is 16 residues long. Germline CDR1 and CDR2: SQVTM and ANQGSEA. V dropped 6 bases and J dropped 4; count of bases not matched to a gene: 14. CDR3 protein: CSVVMVSRGRYNEQFF. The CDR3 DNA reads as TGCAGCGTCGTCATGGTCAGTCGCGGGAGGTACAATGAGCAGTTCTTC.

The rearrangement links TRBV6-2 or TRBV6-3 to TRBJ2-7; 14 bases agree with TRBD2. The CDR3 length is 16 residues. Germline V CDR1 and CDR2: MNHEY, SVGEGT. The V and J ends lost 8 bases and 0 bases, in that order; junction bases with no gene match: 6. CDR3 sequence reads: CASRTSGGTISYEQYF. For the CDR3, the DNA is TGTGCCAGCCGGACTAGCGGGGGGACGATCTCCTACGAGCAGTACTTC.

V and J are TRBV3-1 and TRBJ1-1, with TRBD1 matching 7 bases. This CDR3 comprises 15 residues. V was clipped by 6 bases and J by 0 bases; unmatched bases: 7. Per the germline V gene, CDR1 is LGHDT and CDR2 is YNNKEL (reference sequence). CDR3 loop: CASRQGVLLNTEAFF. For the CDR3, the DNA is TGTGCCAGCAGGCAGGGGGTACTATTGAACACTGAAGCTTTCTTT.

Only one count was recorded for this clonotype. The V gene is TRBV9, the J gene TRBJ1-2; 8 nucleotides agree with TRBD1. The CDR3 extends over 16 amino acids. V lost 1 base and J lost 6; bases outside the gene matches: 11. Germline CDR1 SGDLS, CDR2 YYNGEE. CDR3 bases: TGTGCCAGCAGCGTAAACTGCGCGGCAGGGGGCGATGGCTACACCTTC. Translating gives CASSVNCAAGGDGYTF.

This clonotype appeared a few times. The rearrangement joins TRBV12-3 or TRBV12-4 to TRBJ2-3; D uncertain. The CDR3 is 14 residues long. V was shortened by 5 bases and J by 2 bases, with 11 bases between the two germline ends. CDR3 sequence: CASSVYDPTDTQYF. CDR3 DNA sequence: TGTGCCAGCAGTGTTTACGATCCCACAGATACGCAGTATTTT.